The 16 T cell receptor beta chains below were found in one sample sequenced in a study of blood T cells in healthy people across ages (dated by TCRdb to the mid-2010s). Libraries were built with 5' RACE. Instrument used: Illumina HiSeq 2500. A second about 7 to 12 cycle PCR used a sample-barcoded 5' primer and a J-beta primer mix. TCRdb trimmed public reads at Q25 via fastp, called clones via MiXCR and kept in-frame beta chains. Entries are consolidated by CDR3 protein sequence, retaining the most common genes and DNA. This sample is represented by around 1,000,000 distinct CDR3 sequences; approximately 25% of them were singletons. About 0.8% of the sample is taken by the ten largest. Separately, the same data were catalogued under a study of T cells of mothers and their children.

Sequencing was done on a sample of blood. The receptors stem from a girl aged 2 to 10 in good health.

The chain carries TRBV28 and TRBJ2-5; 9 positions match TRBD2. The CDR3 contains 17 residues. Germline lookup yields CDR1 MDHEN and CDR2 SYDVKM. Germline trimming cut 4 bases from V and 11 bases from J; bases unmatched to any gene: 20. The CDR3 here is CASSSQTISGRMGEQYF. The CDR3 coding sequence is TGTGCCAGCAGTTCTCAAACCATAAGCGGGAGGATGGGAGAGCAGTACTTC.

This clonotype was counted between two and nine times. In DNA, the CDR3 is TGTGCCAGCAGCATCGGGACAGGGAGGTACGAGCAGTACTTC. This translates into CASSIGTGRYEQYF. This chain connects TRBV5-4 to TRBJ2-1; TRBD1 matches at 9 bases. The end of the DNA fits TRBJ2-7 better, so the J call may be wrong. Germline values: CDR1 SGHNT, CDR2 YYREEE (reference sequence). The CDR3 consists of 14 residues.

The chain recombines TRBV28 with TRBJ2-5; TRBD1 matches at 7 bases. The end of the DNA aligns better with TRBJ2-7, so the J call may be wrong. CDR1 is MDHEN and CDR2 is SYDVKM in the germline V gene. There are 14 residues in the CDR3. Here the CDR3 DNA reads TGTGCCAGCAGTCCCCTCGGGACAGTCTACGAGCAGTACTTC. Protein product: CASSPLGTVYEQYF.

This chain links TRBV27 with TRBJ2-7; D gene ambiguous. Trimming removed 6 bases from V and 6 bases from J, with 12 bases in between. CDR1 is MNHEY, CDR2 SMNVEV, per germline (reference sequence). This CDR3 comprises 12 residues. This CDR3 is CASRGAYREQYF. The CDR3 nucleotides are TGTGCCAGCAGAGGAGCTTATCGCGAGCAGTACTTC.

The chain combines TRBV5-5 with TRBJ2-1; maybe TRBD2 (6 bases). With the DNA end fitting TRBJ2-5 better, the J assignment may be wrong. CDR1 and CDR2 from the germline V gene are SGHKS and YYEKEE (reference sequence). This CDR3 spans 16 amino acids. The CDR3 DNA follows: TGTGCCAGCAGCTTGGCCCCCCGGGGGACCCAAGAGACCCAGTACTTC. It translates to CASSLAPRGTQETQYF.

This clonotype has more than one count but fewer than ten. The chain has TRBV7-2 and TRBJ1-1, with a possible D match to TRBD1 (5 bases). V dropped 4 bases and J dropped 1 base, with 19 bases sitting between them. The CDR3 contains 17 residues. Looked up from germline, CDR1 is SGHTA and CDR2 is FQGNSA. CDR3 region: CASSSHLSSTANTEAFF. CDR3 nucleotides: TGTGCCAGCAGCTCACACCTTTCCTCGACAGCGAACACTGAAGCTTTCTTT.

J is TRBJ2-7 and V is TRBV6-5; no reliable D call. This CDR3 has 13 residues. The V end lost 5 bases, the J end lost 2 bases, and 10 bases lay between the germline ends. Germline V lookup: CDR1 MNHEY, CDR2 SVGAGI. CDR3 residues: CASSTTETYEQYF. In nucleotides, the CDR3 is TGTGCCAGCAGTACGACCGAGACCTACGAGCAGTACTTC.

V and J are TRBV29-1 and TRBJ2-5; the match to TRBD2 covers 7 bases. TRBJ2-7 explains the end of the DNA better; the J call may be wrong. Germline V gene lookup returns CDR1 SQVTM and CDR2 ANQGSEA. This CDR3 contains 12 residues. In DNA, the CDR3 is TGCAGCGTTGGCGGGGGATCCCACGAGCAGTACTTC. The encoded protein is CSVGGGSHEQYF.

The CDR3 spells CASSYSIAEKLFF. In DNA form, the CDR3 reads TGTGCCAGCAGTTACTCGATTGCCGAAAAACTGTTTTTT. The rearrangement joins TRBV6-6 to TRBJ1-4, with D hard to call. Per the germline V gene, CDR1 is MNHNY and CDR2 is SVGAGI (reference sequence). The CDR3 consists of 13 residues. With 0 bases removed from V and 8 bases from J, the gap between germline ends came to 7 bases.

This clonotype was seen a few times. The rearrangement joins TRBV28 to TRBJ1-4, with TRBD1 matching over 7 bases. The CDR3 is 14 residues long. With 6 bases clipped from V and 4 bases from J, the junction kept 5 bases outside the gene matches. Germline V gene data show CDR1 as MDHEN and CDR2 as SYDVKM. In DNA, the CDR3 is TGTGCCAGCAGGGAGGGGGCCCGTAATGAAAAACTGTTTTTT. As protein: CASREGARNEKLFF.

The chain uses TRBV20-1 and TRBJ2-5; possible D gene TRBD2, 5 bases. Germline V CDR1 and CDR2: DFQATT, SNEGSKA (reference sequence). Trimming stripped 6 bases from V and 5 bases from J, with 16 bases between. The CDR3 is made up of 13 amino acids. The CDR3 bases are TGCAGTGCCCGGCATGGGGAGTTTGAGACCCAGTACTTC. Its protein is CSARHGEFETQYF.

This clonotype occurred a few times. The genes are TRBV28 and TRBJ1-4; weak D call: TRBD1 (5 bases). Germline CDR1 MDHEN, CDR2 SYDVKM. The CDR3 consists of 14 residues. Between the trimmed V and J ends, which lost 8 bases and 8 bases, there was a span of 18 bases. CDR3 in amino acids: CASRHPGPGEKLFF. The CDR3 bases are TGTGCCAGCCGACACCCAGGGCCGGGAGAAAAACTGTTTTTT.

The chain has TRBV9 and TRBJ2-7; a possible D gene is TRBD2 (6 bases). The CDR3 has 15 residues. The germline V and J ends were trimmed by 3 bases and 2 bases, with 15 bases remaining between them. The germline CDR1 and CDR2 sequences are SGDLS and YYNGEE. Here the CDR3 DNA reads TGTGCCAGCAGCGAAGGGGCGGGAACCACCTACGAGCAGTACTTC. Translated, it gives CASSEGAGTTYEQYF.

This clonotype has just a few counts. Its ends do not fully match the called genes, so a read error is possible. The CDR3 nucleotides read TGTGCCGGCAGCTTTGGGGGGGATCGCGCTGGCTACACCTTC. It encodes CAGSFGGDRAGYTF. J is TRBJ1-2 and V is TRBV7-3; maybe TRBD1 (5 bases). Germline-derived CDR1 and CDR2 are SGHTA and FQGTGA. The CDR3 extends over 14 amino acids.

This clonotype was seen a handful of times. This chain uses TRBV29-1 with TRBJ2-1, with TRBD2 identical over 9 bases. The CDR3 loop spans 16 amino acids. CDR1 and CDR2 from the germline V gene are SQVTM and ANQGSEA. Germline trimming cut 4 bases from V and 0 bases from J; bases unmatched to any gene: 7. The CDR3 DNA is TGCAGCGTTGTGCCTAGCGGGGCCAGCTCCTACAATGAGCAGTTCTTC. This gives the protein CSVVPSGASSYNEQFF.

There are a few counts of this clonotype. V is TRBV7-3 and J is TRBJ2-2; D remains unclear. Germline CDR1 and CDR2: SGHTA and FQGTGA. This CDR3 comprises 17 residues. V shed 4 bases and J shed 6 bases, with 21 bases lying between them. The CDR3 here is CASSSTPGPKSPGELFF. The CDR3 coding sequence is TGTGCCAGCAGCTCAACGCCCGGGCCTAAGAGTCCCGGGGAGCTGTTTTTT.